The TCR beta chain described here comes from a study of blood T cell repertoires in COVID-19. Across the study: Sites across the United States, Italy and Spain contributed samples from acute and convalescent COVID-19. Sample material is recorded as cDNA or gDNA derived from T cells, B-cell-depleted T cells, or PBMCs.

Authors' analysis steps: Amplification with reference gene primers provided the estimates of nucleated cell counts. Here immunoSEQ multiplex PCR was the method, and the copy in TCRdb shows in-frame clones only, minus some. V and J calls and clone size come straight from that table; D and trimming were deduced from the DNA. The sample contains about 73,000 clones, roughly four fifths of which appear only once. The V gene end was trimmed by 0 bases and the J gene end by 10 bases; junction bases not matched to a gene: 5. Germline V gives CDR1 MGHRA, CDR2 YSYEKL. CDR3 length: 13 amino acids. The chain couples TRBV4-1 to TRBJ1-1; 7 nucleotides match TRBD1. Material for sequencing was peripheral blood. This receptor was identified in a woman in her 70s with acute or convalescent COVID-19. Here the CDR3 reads CASSQEPQGGAFF. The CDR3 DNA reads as TGCGCCAGCAGCCAAGAACCCCAGGGGGGAGCTTTCTTT.